These T cell receptor beta chains were read from a single sample in a study of cytomegalovirus exposure and HLA in healthy donors. TCRdb's copy holds only in-frame clones and misses some; the assay was immunoSEQ multiplex PCR. This sample has around 180,000 clones; 86% occur once, and the top ten carry more than 1.2%. Sequenced sample: PBMCs. The receptor source for this set is a woman younger than 35 in good health and CMV-seronegative. The CDR3 runs from the conserved cysteine through the conserved F or W. Each record gives: D gene, V gene, CDR3 protein. D genes are given only for firm matches.

d_gene: -; v_gene: TRBV7-6; CDR3aa: CASSPEATPFNYGYTF
d_gene: -; v_gene: TRBV7-2; CDR3aa: CASSLGGSLEKLFF
d_gene: -; v_gene: TRBV2; CDR3aa: CASRAWGGNEQFF
d_gene: TRBD1; v_gene: TRBV6-4; CDR3aa: CASTDDTGGSNQPQHF
d_gene: -; v_gene: TRBV5-1; CDR3aa: CASSLGAGPSSYNEQFF
d_gene: TRBD1; v_gene: TRBV29-1; CDR3aa: CSVRTGGAGELFF
d_gene: TRBD1; v_gene: TRBV5-4; CDR3aa: CASSLVVAGGATSTQYF
d_gene: -; v_gene: TRBV11-1; CDR3aa: CASSLPGHNYGYTF
d_gene: TRBD2; v_gene: TRBV2; CDR3aa: CATLRLGLAGAEQFF
d_gene: -; v_gene: TRBV6-6; CDR3aa: CASRPGLASTNEKLFF
d_gene: -; v_gene: TRBV5-1; CDR3aa: CASSGTGVYEQYF
d_gene: TRBD1; v_gene: TRBV7-3; CDR3aa: CASSPSGQEAFF
d_gene: -; v_gene: TRBV4-1; CDR3aa: CASSQADPGANYGYTF
d_gene: -; v_gene: TRBV20-1; CDR3aa: CSAAIGDIQYF
d_gene: TRBD2; v_gene: TRBV4-1; CDR3aa: CASSQVDRASGSTDTQYF
d_gene: -; v_gene: TRBV28; CDR3aa: CASSFTPAFGAGTTYEQYF
d_gene: -; v_gene: TRBV19; CDR3aa: CAGGNTGELFF
d_gene: -; v_gene: TRBV6-4; CDR3aa: CASSLTGREGYGYTF
d_gene: -; v_gene: TRBV5-4; CDR3aa: CASSLGGANTEAFF
d_gene: -; v_gene: TRBV10-1; CDR3aa: CASSVGAATEAFF
d_gene: TRBD1; v_gene: TRBV5-1; CDR3aa: CASSGRTGRTEAFF
d_gene: TRBD1; v_gene: TRBV29-1; CDR3aa: CSVPTGSTEAFF
d_gene: -; v_gene: TRBV6-6; CDR3aa: CASSYSTGAGYNEQFF
d_gene: -; v_gene: TRBV2; CDR3aa: CASVSQKSDTQYF
d_gene: -; v_gene: TRBV30; CDR3aa: CAWSAPRASNQPQHF
d_gene: -; v_gene: TRBV2; CDR3aa: CASSGLAVGAFF
d_gene: -; v_gene: TRBV5-6; CDR3aa: CASSLRAGGPRTDTQYF
d_gene: -; v_gene: TRBV7-3; CDR3aa: CASSLSASHYEQYF
d_gene: -; v_gene: TRBV7-9; CDR3aa: CASRLGQSTEAFF
d_gene: TRBD1; v_gene: TRBV19; CDR3aa: CASSIQGAVEKLFF
d_gene: TRBD1; v_gene: TRBV7-6; CDR3aa: CASSRDRAFGSPLHF
d_gene: TRBD1; v_gene: TRBV27; CDR3aa: CASSPVPGQVRSTEAFF